This T cell receptor (beta chain) came from a study of spatial heterogeneity in lung cancer. Regarding the study as a whole: Ubiquitous nonsynonymous mutations were tracked by counts of ubiquitous expanded TCRs, and regional ones by counts of regional expanded TCRs. Tracking of tumor mutation counts was seen in expanded intratumoral alpha and beta TCR counts.

TCRdb itself ran the 5' RACE reads through MiXCR, one entry per CDR3 protein. The table has some 16,000 distinct CDR3 sequences, 6.8% seen once. Time point given: sample taken at primary tumor resection. Germline CDR1 reads SGHTA; CDR2 reads FQGTGA. The V end lost 3 bases, the J end lost 4 bases, and 12 bases lay between the germline ends. This CDR3 is built from 14 residues. This clonotype is medium-sized within its sample. Its matching antigen is unknown. Specimen: lung tumor tissue, collected at surgery. This chain uses TRBV7-3 with TRBJ1-1; the D gene is possibly TRBD1 (5 bases). The origin of this receptor is a female donor with early-stage non-small cell lung cancer. The CDR3 DNA reads as TGTGCCAGCAGCTTCGGGGCAGGGTCCACTGAAGCTTTCTTT. As protein: CASSFGAGSTEAFF.